What follows is one TCR beta chain and its context. The treatment is: oral pan-JAK inhibitor, 5-10 mg twice daily. Alopecia areata patients provided lesional scalp punch biopsies and peripheral blood, both collected for the study. Following RNA extraction, reverse transcription yielded cDNA that acted as the sequencing template. Measured with immunoSEQ multiplex PCR; TCRdb has only the in-frame clones, and not every one. The table shows under 350,000 clones, with roughly 64% occurring only once. The CDR3 is 12 residues long. V lost 3 bases and J 2 bases, leaving 5 bases between the germline ends. Germline-derived CDR1 and CDR2 are SQVTM and ANQGSEA. This sample is part of a study of CD8+ T cells in alopecia areata. Study-level information: Tofacitinib ran 6 to 18 months, followed by 6 months off drug.

This sequence joins TRBV29-1 and TRBJ2-1; no clear D. This sequence originates from a human donor with alopecia areata. The input for sequencing was CD4+ T cells sorted from blood, taken at week 24, from a patient treated with tofacitinib. The CDR3 region has the DNA TGCAGCGTTGAGGCGGCCTACAATGAGCAGTTCTTC. This gives the protein CSVEAAYNEQFF.